This T cell receptor beta chain comes out of a study of early T cells in non-severe SARS-CoV-2 infection. Researchers attached unique molecular identifiers to individual cDNA molecules. From the 5' RACE reads, TCRdb called clonotypes with MiXCR, one entry per CDR3 protein. The sample yields roughly 64,000 distinct CDR3 sequences, over 9% seen once. Per the germline V gene, CDR1 is SGHVS and CDR2 is FQNEAQ. The CDR3 loop spans 15 amino acids. V shed 0 bases and J shed 4 bases, with 12 bases lying between them. This clonotype was found many times. The genes are TRBV7-8 and TRBJ2-5, with D perhaps matching TRBD1 or TRBD2 (6 bases each). The sequences come from whole blood, collected at baseline. The source is an adult who was a healthcare worker with PCR-confirmed SARS-CoV-2 infection or an uninfected control (not recorded which). The CDR3 loop is CASSLAGGLLETQYF. For the CDR3, the DNA is TGTGCCAGCAGCTTAGCGGGGGGCCTCCTAGAGACCCAGTACTTC.